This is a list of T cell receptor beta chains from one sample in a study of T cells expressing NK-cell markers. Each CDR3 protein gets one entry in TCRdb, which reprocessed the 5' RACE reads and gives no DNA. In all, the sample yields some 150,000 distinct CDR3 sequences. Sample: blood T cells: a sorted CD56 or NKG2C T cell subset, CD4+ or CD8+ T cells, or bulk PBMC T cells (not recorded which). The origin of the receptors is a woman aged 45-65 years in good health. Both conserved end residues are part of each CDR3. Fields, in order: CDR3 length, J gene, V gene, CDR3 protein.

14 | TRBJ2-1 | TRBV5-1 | CASSFEVRVNEQFF
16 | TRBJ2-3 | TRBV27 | CASSLGGRGERDTQYF
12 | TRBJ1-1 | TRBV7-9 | CASSAGPHEAFF
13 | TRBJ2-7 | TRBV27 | CASSLTSGREQYF
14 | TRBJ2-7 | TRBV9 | CASSFSGDLTEQYF
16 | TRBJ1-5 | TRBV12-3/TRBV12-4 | CASSLLPGAPNQPQHF
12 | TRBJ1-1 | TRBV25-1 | CASSELDNEAFF
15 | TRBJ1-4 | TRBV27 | CASSLGAGLGEKLFF
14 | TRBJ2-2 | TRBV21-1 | CASSKEGVTGELFF
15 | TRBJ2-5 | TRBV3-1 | CASSQDRRGWETQYF
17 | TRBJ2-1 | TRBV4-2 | CASRSDTVGEGYNEQFF
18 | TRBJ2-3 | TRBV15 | CATSVEGGERGFTDTQYF
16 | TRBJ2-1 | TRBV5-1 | CASSPYGQISYNEQFF
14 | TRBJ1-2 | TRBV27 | CASSFKGTVYGYTF
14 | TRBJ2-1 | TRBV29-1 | CSAKHSGLHFEQFF
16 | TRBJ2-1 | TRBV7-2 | CASSVLQGGPYNEQFF
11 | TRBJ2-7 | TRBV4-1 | CASSQETEQYF
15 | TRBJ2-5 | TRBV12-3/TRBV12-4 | CASSDQRTGLETQYF
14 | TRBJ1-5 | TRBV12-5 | CASGLVNLPQPQHF
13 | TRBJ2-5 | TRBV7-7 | CASSLVTGETQYF
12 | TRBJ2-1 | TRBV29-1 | CSVEFRYNEQFF
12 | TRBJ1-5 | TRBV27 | CATMTAGQPQHF
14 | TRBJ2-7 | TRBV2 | CASSEGDSFYEQYF
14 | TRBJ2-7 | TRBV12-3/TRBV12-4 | CASTADRSSYEQYF
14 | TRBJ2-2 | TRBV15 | CATSPARRGRELFF
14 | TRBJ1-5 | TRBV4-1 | CASSRQGLGQPQHF
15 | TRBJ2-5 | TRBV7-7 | CASSLEDRPQETQYF
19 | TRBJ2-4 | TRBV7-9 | CASSDRDAGDLIAKNIQYF
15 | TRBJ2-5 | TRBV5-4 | CASSLVPSGQETQYF
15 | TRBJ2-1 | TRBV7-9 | CASTLRDRTYNEQFF
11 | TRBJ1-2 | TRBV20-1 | CSARGGAYYTF